The rows below give T cell receptor beta chains drawn from one sample of a study of blood T cell repertoires in COVID-19. Data came from immunoSEQ multiplex PCR; TCRdb stores just in-frame clones and leaves some out. Counted here are roughly 250,000 clones, 80% to 90% occurring once; the ten biggest clones make up approximately 2%. Sequencing input: PBMCs or T cells enriched from blood (not recorded which). The receptors derive from a woman in her 50s who had recovered from COVID-19. Each CDR3 is given with its conserved first and last residue. Fields, in order: clone size, V gene, D gene, J gene, CDR3 DNA, CDR3 protein. The D gene is left open where the match is weak. Clone sizes are given selectively: once, few, many, or a class where the clone is expanded.

.	TRBV6-5	TRBD1	TRBJ1-2	TGTGCCAGCAGTCGGACAGGGAACTATGGCTACACCTTC	CASSRTGNYGYTF
.	TRBV2	TRBD1	TRBJ1-4	TGTGCCAGCAGTGCCGGCAGGGGGAATGAAAAACTGTTTTTT	CASSAGRGNEKLFF
.	TRBV7-6	TRBD1	TRBJ1-2	TGTGCCAGCAGCCCGGGACAGCGGAACCTCCGTGGCTACACCTTC	CASSPGQRNLRGYTF
.	TRBV4-2	.	TRBJ2-7	TGTGCCAGCAGCCCCGGGAGCCATCCCACGATGCAGTACTTC	CASSPGSHPTMQYF
.	TRBV5-4	TRBD2	TRBJ2-2	TGTGCCAGCAGCTTGGGGCGGGAGTTGGGGAACACCGGGGAGCTGTTTTTT	CASSLGRELGNTGELFF
.	TRBV19	.	TRBJ2-3	TGTGCCAGTAGATCCCGCCCCCTCATAGCGGCTAGCACAGATACGCAGTATTTT	CASRSRPLIAASTDTQYF
.	TRBV28	TRBD1	TRBJ1-1	TGTGCCAGCAGTTTGGGACAGGGGAACACTGAAGCTTTCTTT	CASSLGQGNTEAFF
.	TRBV3-1/TRBV3-2	.	TRBJ1-5	TGTGCCAGCAGCCAATCTAGAAGGGGGTCAGGGAGAAATCAGCCCCAGCATTTT	CASSQSRRGSGRNQPQHF
.	TRBV15	TRBD1	TRBJ2-1	TGTGCCACCAGCCCCGGGACAGGGGGTCTCTACAATGAGCAGTTCTTC	CATSPGTGGLYNEQFF
.	TRBV27	TRBD2	TRBJ2-7	TGTGCCAGCAGTTTGGGGAGGGGACGCTCCTACGAGCAGTACTTC	CASSLGRGRSYEQYF
.	TRBV5-1	.	TRBJ2-1	TGCGCCAGCAGATTGGATCGAGGGTTCGGTGAGCAGTTCTTC	CASRLDRGFGEQFF
.	TRBV5-1	TRBD2	TRBJ2-1	TGCGCCAGCAGCTTGGGCGGCGGGAGTTCCTACAATGAGCAGTTCTTC	CASSLGGGSSYNEQFF
.	TRBV7-8	.	TRBJ2-7	TGTGCCAGCAGCTCCCGGGGTAAACAAGTATCCTACGAGCAGTACTTC	CASSSRGKQVSYEQYF
once	TRBV4-1	TRBD1	TRBJ1-1	TGCGCCAGCAGCCAAGTGGGACAGGGGCCTGAAGCTTTCTTT	CASSQVGQGPEAFF
.	TRBV28	TRBD1	TRBJ2-7	TGTGCCAGCAGACAAACAGGGGGCGCGCCCTACGAGCAGTACTTC	CASRQTGGAPYEQYF
once	TRBV2	TRBD2	TRBJ2-1	TGTGCCAGCCATGGACTAGATGCCAATGAGCAGTTCTTC	CASHGLDANEQFF
.	TRBV14	.	TRBJ2-2	TGTGCCAGCAGCCCGACAGCGATCACCGGGGAGCTGTTTTTT	CASSPTAITGELFF
.	TRBV19	.	TRBJ2-7	TGTGCCAGTAGTATAGAGAACGGCTACGAGCAGTACTTC	CASSIENGYEQYF
once	TRBV3-1/TRBV3-2	.	TRBJ2-1	TGTGCCAGCAGCCAAGTTGTCTATGAGCAGTTCTTC	CASSQVVYEQFF
few	TRBV2	TRBD2	TRBJ2-1	TGTGCCAGCAGTTACGGGAGGGCCTGGAATGAGCAGTTCTTC	CASSYGRAWNEQFF
.	TRBV5-1	.	TRBJ1-1	TGCGCCAGCAGCTTGGGAGGGCGGAACACTGAAGCTTTCTTT	CASSLGGRNTEAFF
.	TRBV18	.	TRBJ2-7	TGTGCCAGCTCACTTCCTGGGGGGATGTACGAGCAGTACTTC	CASSLPGGMYEQYF
.	TRBV5-1	TRBD2	TRBJ2-5	TGCGCCAGCAGCTTAACGGGAGGGCCTCGGGAGACCCAGTACTTC	CASSLTGGPRETQYF
.	TRBV5-1	TRBD2	TRBJ2-5	TGCGCCAGCAGCTTGGAGGGACTAGCGGTCCAAGAGACCCAGTACTTC	CASSLEGLAVQETQYF
.	TRBV28	.	TRBJ2-7	TGTGCCAGCAGTCCTACGGGGACTTCGTCCTACGAGCAGTACTTC	CASSPTGTSSYEQYF
.	TRBV7-9	.	TRBJ1-1	TGTGCCAGCAGCTCCGCAGGGGTTGGCACTGAAGCTTTCTTT	CASSSAGVGTEAFF
.	TRBV2	.	TRBJ2-1	TGTGTAACAGCCGGGAGTAGGTCCTACAATGAGCAGTTCTTC	CVTAGSRSYNEQFF
.	TRBV4-1	TRBD1	TRBJ1-5	TGCGCCAGCAGCCAAGAGCCCGACAGGGGTGGGAATCAGCCCCAGCATTTT	CASSQEPDRGGNQPQHF
few	TRBV20-1	.	TRBJ1-2	TGCAGTGCTAGTTCTGGGGGCCTTGGCTACACCTTC	CSASSGGLGYTF
.	TRBV28	.	TRBJ1-1	TGTGCCAGCAGTACACGTCGATGGAACACTGAAGCTTTCTTT	CASSTRRWNTEAFF
once	TRBV7-2	.	TRBJ2-4	TGTGCCAGCAGCTTGAGTGGGGGCTCGAACATTCAGTACTTC	CASSLSGGSNIQYF
.	TRBV7-8	TRBD2	TRBJ2-2	TGTGCCAGCAGCCTCGGGACTAGCGGTACAACCGGGGAGCTGTTTTTT	CASSLGTSGTTGELFF